The 14 T cell receptor beta chains below all came from one sample that was sequenced in a study of brain T cells in children with intractable seizures. Clones were sequenced by immunoSEQ multiplex PCR, and TCRdb holds only the in-frame ones, with some missing. The sample consists of over 95,000 clones, roughly 94% of them appearing once. Sequences were derived from peripheral blood, sampled at surgery. These receptors were collected from a boy under two years old with hemimegalencephaly and intractable seizures.

V is TRBV19 and J is TRBJ2-1; 12 bases match TRBD2. Germline values: CDR1 LNHDA, CDR2 SQIVND (reference sequence). The CDR3 is made up of 18 amino acids. With 2 bases clipped from V and 6 bases from J, the junction kept 11 bases outside the gene matches. The CDR3 sequence is CASSIRGASGRATNEQFF. The CDR3 DNA reads as TGTGCCAGTAGTATAAGGGGGGCTAGCGGGAGGGCCACCAATGAGCAGTTCTTC.

The chain carries TRBV12-3 or TRBV12-4 and TRBJ2-7; 7 nucleotides line up with TRBD2. Losses at the gene ends were 6 bases for V and 4 bases for J; bases not matched to a gene: 6. This CDR3 has 13 residues. The CDR3 bases are TGTGCCAGCAGATATGTGGGGGGGTACGAGCAGTACTTC. It specifies CASRYVGGYEQYF.

The CDR3 sequence: CASSLAGGPQETQYF. The CDR3 nucleotides read TGTGCCAGCAGCTTAGCAGGGGGGCCGCAAGAGACCCAGTACTTC. The chain carries TRBV11-3 and TRBJ2-5; possibly TRBD1 for D (7 bases). The CDR3 is 15 amino acids. The germline gives CDR1 SGHNT, CDR2 YENEEA. Trimming took 1 base from V and 2 from J, leaving 11 bases between them.

This chain uses TRBV9 with TRBJ1-1, with a possible D match to TRBD1 (6 bases). Germline CDR1 reads SGDLS; CDR2 reads YYNGEE. V lost 0 bases, J lost 1 base, and 10 bases lay in between. The CDR3 has 15 amino acids. The CDR3 region is CASSVGGHGNTEAFF. The CDR3 nucleotides read TGTGCCAGCAGCGTAGGGGGGCATGGGAACACTGAAGCTTTCTTT.

V gene TRBV19 combines with J gene TRBJ1-3, with 8 positions matching TRBD1. The V gene end was trimmed by 2 bases and the J gene end by 2 bases; junction bases not matched to a gene: 2. The CDR3 has 15 residues. The germline V gene encodes CDR1 LNHDA and CDR2 SQIVND (reference sequence). This chain's CDR3 is CASSIIQGAGNTIYF. The DNA of the CDR3 is TGTGCCAGTAGTATAATACAGGGGGCTGGAAACACCATATATTTT.

This clone was seen only once. The chain employs TRBV15 and TRBJ1-4; no firm D call. Germline assignment: CDR1 LNHNV and CDR2 YYDKDF (reference sequence). The V end was cut by 4 bases, the J end by 10 bases, with 19 bases between. CDR3 length: 15 amino acids. The CDR3 DNA is TGTGCCACCAGCAAAGGGAGGGCAGTACCTGGAAAACTGTTTTTT. It encodes CATSKGRAVPGKLFF.

The genes are TRBV24-1 and TRBJ2-7, with D perhaps TRBD1 (6 bases). V lost 4 bases, J lost 6 bases, and 18 bases lay in between. The CDR3 consists of 15 residues. CDR1 and CDR2 from the germline V gene are KGHDR and SFDVKD. In nucleotides, the CDR3 is TGTGCCACCAGTGACCCCAGGGGCGGCCGGACCGAGCAGTACTTC. Its protein is CATSDPRGGRTEQYF.

The chain recombines TRBV5-4 with TRBJ2-3; D might be TRBD1 or TRBD2, each matching 6 bases. The germline V and J ends were trimmed by 4 bases and 2 bases, with 17 bases remaining between them. CDR3 length: 16 residues. CDR1 SGHNT and CDR2 YYREEE come from the germline V gene (reference sequence). The CDR3 protein is CASSPRGVPFTDTQYF. The CDR3 DNA sequence: TGTGCCAGCAGCCCGAGGGGGGTCCCATTCACAGATACGCAGTATTTT.

The chain carries TRBV5-4 and TRBJ2-3; TRBD2 aligns across 15 bases. V shed 1 base and J 4 bases; nucleotides not matched to a gene: 7. The CDR3 has 18 residues. CDR1 and CDR2 (germline): SGHNT, YYREEE (reference sequence). The CDR3 reads CASSLMGLAGGVADTQYF. As DNA, the CDR3 is TGTGCCAGCAGCTTGATGGGACTAGCGGGAGGCGTAGCAGATACGCAGTATTTT.

The chain combines TRBV19 with TRBJ1-6; possible D gene TRBD1, 5 bases. The V gene lost 7 bases and the J gene lost 7 bases, with 14 bases spanning the gap. CDR1 and CDR2 from the germline V gene are LNHDA and SQIVND (reference sequence). There are 14 residues in the CDR3. The CDR3, as DNA: TGTGCCAGTAATTGGGGGACGGTGAATTCACCCCTCCACTTT. Its protein product is CASNWGTVNSPLHF.

This rearrangement joins TRBV24-1 to TRBJ2-3; tentative D call: TRBD1 (6 bases). The CDR3 has 16 amino acids. Trimming removed 3 bases from V and 1 base from J, with 13 bases in between. Per germline, CDR1 KGHDR and CDR2 SFDVKD. The CDR3 sequence: CATSDPRGPGTDTQYF. The CDR3 nucleotides are TGTGCCACCAGTGATCCCAGGGGACCGGGCACAGATACGCAGTATTTT.

The chain uses TRBV3-1 (or the pseudogene TRBV3-2) and TRBJ1-1; D not certain. CDR3 length: 14 residues. Trimming cost V 4 bases and J 0 bases, with 9 bases left between them. The germline V gene encodes CDR1 LGHDT and CDR2 YNNKEL (reference sequence). CDR3 bases: TGTGCCAGCAGCCCCGCAGCTATGAACACTGAAGCTTTCTTT. It translates to CASSPAAMNTEAFF.

The chain couples TRBV10-3 to TRBJ2-7, with 7 bases fitting TRBD2. Germline values: CDR1 ENHRY, CDR2 SYGVKD. This CDR3 has 13 amino acids. Trimming removed 6 bases from V and 5 bases from J; junction bases left unmatched: 7. CDR3 amino acids: CAISPPSGDEQYF. The CDR3 DNA is TGTGCCATCAGCCCTCCCAGCGGGGACGAGCAGTACTTC.

The chain uses TRBV5-6 and TRBJ2-3; D is unresolved. The CDR3 has 14 amino acids. The V and J ends lost 2 bases and 9 bases respectively, with 16 bases between them. CDR1 is SGHDT, CDR2 YYEEEE, per germline. CDR3 in amino acids: CASSFGIAGRTQYF. The CDR3 coding sequence is TGTGCCAGCAGCTTTGGTATCGCCGGCCGAACGCAGTATTTT.